One and the same sample provided the 21 T cell receptor beta chains below, sequenced in a study of T-cell memory formation after mild COVID-19. TCRdb re-called the 5' RACE reads with MiXCR, one entry per CDR3 protein. The sample shows roughly 110,000 distinct CDR3 sequences, 9.5% to 15% of them seen only once. The specimen was PBMCs or a T cell subset sorted from them (not recorded which). Receptors were obtained from an adult woman who had mild COVID-19 (a few samples of this study predate the infection). Cell type and time point are not known.

This clonotype was counted ten times or more. The chain employs TRBV29-1 and TRBJ2-7, with D unclear. V dropped 4 bases and J dropped 0 bases, with 16 bases sitting between them. The CDR3 contains 15 residues. Germline CDR1 and CDR2: SQVTM and ANQGSEA. CDR3 sequence: CSVVGSNKGSYEQYF. CDR3 DNA: TGCAGCGTTGTCGGGTCAAACAAGGGCTCCTACGAGCAGTACTTC.

The genes are TRBV5-6 and TRBJ1-5; TRBD1 matches 9 bases. CDR1 is SGHDT and CDR2 is YYEEEE in the germline V gene. The CDR3 has 14 amino acids. The V gene end was trimmed by 3 bases and the J gene end by 9 bases; junction bases not matched to a gene: 7. CDR3 bases: TGTGCCAGCAGCTCCGGGACAGGGTTCGGGCCCCAGCATTTT. It translates to CASSSGTGFGPQHF.

CDR3 sequence: CATSSPMETGTGDYEQYF. The CDR3 nucleotides read TGTGCCACCAGCAGTCCTATGGAAACCGGGACAGGGGACTACGAGCAGTACTTC. This chain uses TRBV15 with TRBJ2-7, with 10 bases matching TRBD1. Trimming removed 3 bases from V and 3 bases from J; junction bases left unmatched: 14. The CDR3 is made up of 18 amino acids. CDR1 is LNHNV, CDR2 YYDKDF, per germline (reference sequence).

The genes are TRBV27 and TRBJ2-2; 13 bases are a match to TRBD2. This CDR3 has 19 residues. V lost 2 bases to trimming and J lost 0 bases; unmatched junction nucleotides: 6. CDR1 and CDR2 (germline): MNHEY, SMNVEV (reference sequence). The DNA for the CDR3 is TGTGCCAGCAGTTTAGAGGGACTAGCGGGATTGACGAACACCGGGGAGCTGTTTTTT. This encodes CASSLEGLAGLTNTGELFF.

The chain recombines TRBV14 with TRBJ2-5, with unresolved D. The germline V gene has CDR1 SGHDN and CDR2 FVKESK. The CDR3 runs 15 residues. V shed 0 bases and J shed 7 bases, with 15 bases lying between them. For the CDR3, the DNA is TGTGCCAGCAGCCAAGATAAGGACGGCCGATGGACCCAGTACTTC. This translates into CASSQDKDGRWTQYF.

The rearrangement uses TRBV27 and TRBJ1-2, with D uncertain. CDR1 MNHEY and CDR2 SMNVEV come from the germline V gene (reference sequence). V dropped 5 bases and J dropped 4 bases, with 17 bases sitting between them. This CDR3 has 15 residues. The CDR3 DNA follows: TGTGCCAGCAGTCCCGATGCGACGGTAGTCTATGGCTACACCTTC. This codes for CASSPDATVVYGYTF.

This clonotype was observed a handful of times. The chain combines TRBV6-2 or TRBV6-3 with TRBJ2-2; 13 bases are shared with TRBD2. Losses at the gene ends were 6 bases for V and 4 bases for J; bases not matched to a gene: 5. There are 16 residues in the CDR3. Germline CDR1 MNHEY, CDR2 SVGEGT. CDR3 residues: CASSNGLAGATGELFF. The CDR3 DNA follows: TGTGCCAGCAGCAACGGACTAGCGGGAGCCACCGGGGAGCTGTTTTTT.

At least ten counts were recorded for this clonotype. This chain links TRBV6-5 with TRBJ2-2; 8 bases are shared with TRBD2. CDR1 and CDR2 (germline): MNHEY, SVGAGI. The CDR3 contains 15 residues. After removal of 5 bases from V and 4 bases from J, the junction contained 6 bases not matched to a gene. The CDR3, as DNA: TGTGCCAGCAGTGTGACCGGGAGGGCCACCGGGGAGCTGTTTTTT. This sequence encodes CASSVTGRATGELFF.

The chain joins TRBV5-6 to TRBJ2-5; D is uncertain. Germline CDR1 and CDR2: SGHDT and YYEEEE. V was pared by 1 base and J by 5 bases, with 12 bases between. The CDR3 length is 14 residues. CDR3 sequence reads: CASSLKGLVETQYF. The CDR3 bases are TGTGCCAGCAGCTTGAAAGGGCTTGTGGAGACCCAGTACTTC.

This clonotype was seen only a few times. The genes are TRBV3-1 and TRBJ2-1; D not resolved. Germline V gene lookup returns CDR1 LGHDT and CDR2 YNNKEL (reference sequence). The CDR3 contains 13 residues. V was clipped by 1 base and J by 12 bases, with 13 bases between them. The CDR3 coding sequence is TGTGCCAGCAGCCAAGGCGTAAAGCCGGGGCAGTTCTTC. Encoded protein: CASSQGVKPGQFF.

This sequence joins TRBV7-9 and TRBJ2-1; 14 bases line up with TRBD2. The CDR3 is 14 amino acids. After removal of 8 bases from V and 3 bases from J, the junction contained 0 bases not matched to a gene. Germline CDR1 is SEHNR and CDR2 is FQNEAQ (reference sequence). CDR3 in DNA: TGTGCCAGCGGACTAGCGGGAGGCTACAATGAGCAGTTCTTC. It codes for CASGLAGGYNEQFF. The complete variable domain, with remaining parts taken from reference TRBV7-9 and TRBJ2-1, reads DTGVSQNPRHKITKRGQNVTFRCDPISEHNRLYWYRQTLGQGPEFLTYFQNEAQLEKSRLLSDRFSAERPKGSFSTLEIQRTEQGDSAMYLCASGLAGGYNEQFFGPGTRLTVL.

The gene calls are TRBV7-9 and TRBJ2-3; 7 bases are a match to TRBD1. J gave up 2 bases and V 6 bases, and 8 bases lay outside the gene matches. Germline CDR1 reads SEHNR; CDR2 reads FQNEAQ (reference sequence). CDR3 size: 15 residues. CDR3 residues: CASRNRQGYTDTQYF. In nucleotides, the CDR3 is TGTGCCAGCAGGAATCGACAGGGATACACAGATACGCAGTATTTT.

DNA for the CDR3: TGTGCCAGCAGCCCAGTCGCTGGCGGCAATCAGCCCCAGCATTTT. Its translation: CASSPVAGGNQPQHF. The rearrangement links TRBV12-3 or TRBV12-4 to TRBJ1-5; D call uncertain. The germline V and J ends were trimmed by 6 bases and 2 bases, with 14 bases remaining between them. This CDR3 has 15 amino acids.

The chain joins TRBV27 to TRBJ1-2; tentatively, D is TRBD1 (5 bases). The ends were cut back, 6 bases at V and 4 bases at J, with 12 bases in the middle. This CDR3 has 13 amino acids. From germline, CDR1 is MNHEY and CDR2 SMNVEV (reference sequence). DNA of the CDR3: TGTGCCAGCAGGGCTGACAGTCCCTATGGCTACACCTTC. Translation: CASRADSPYGYTF.

This clonotype occurred a few times. The CDR3 here is CASRTGTNTGELFF. The CDR3 DNA is TGTGCCAGTCGGACAGGGACGAACACCGGGGAGCTGTTTTTT. This rearrangement joins TRBV2 to TRBJ2-2, with TRBD1 matching 8 bases. The V gene end was trimmed by 9 bases and the J gene end by 0 bases; junction bases not matched to a gene: 3. CDR1 and CDR2 from the germline V gene are SNHLY and FYNNEI. The CDR3 covers 14 residues.

This clonotype was observed at least ten times. The chain uses TRBV7-9 and TRBJ2-1, with 12 nucleotides matching TRBD2. Looked up from germline, CDR1 is SEHNR and CDR2 is FQNEAQ (reference sequence). CDR3 size: 13 residues. The V and J ends lost 7 bases and 12 bases, in that order; junction bases with no gene match: 7. The CDR3 loop is CASITSGRSGQFF. CDR3 in DNA: TGTGCCAGCATCACTAGCGGGAGGAGCGGGCAGTTCTTC.

The chain links TRBV15 to TRBJ2-3; D is unresolved. The CDR3 length is 16 residues. The V end was cut by 0 bases, the J end by 2 bases, with 12 bases between. Germline-derived CDR1 and CDR2 are LNHNV and YYDKDF (reference sequence). CDR3 amino acids: CATSREYKLYTDTQYF. The CDR3 bases are TGTGCCACCAGCAGAGAGTACAAACTGTACACAGATACGCAGTATTTT.

This clonotype was detected only a few times. V and J are TRBV20-1 and TRBJ1-2; weak D call: TRBD1 (5 bases). CDR1 DFQATT and CDR2 SNEGSKA come from the germline V gene (reference sequence). V lost 3 bases, J lost 6 bases, and 23 bases lay in between. The CDR3 sequence is 16 residues long. CDR3 DNA sequence: TGCAGTGCTAGGGGGTTCGCGGGGCCGGCCGAAGATGGCTACACCTTC. This sequence encodes CSARGFAGPAEDGYTF.

This clonotype occurred a few times. The chain links TRBV18 to TRBJ2-7; 11 bases fit TRBD2. Germline CDR1 is KGHSH and CDR2 is LQKENI. V lost 5 bases and J lost 5; bases outside the gene matches: 8. This CDR3 has 15 residues. The CDR3 bases are TGTGCCAGCTCAACTCTACTAGCGGGGGAACACGAGCAGTACTTC. As protein: CASSTLLAGEHEQYF.

The chain links TRBV12-3 or TRBV12-4 to TRBJ2-7, with D possibly TRBD1 on 5 matching bases. V was cut by 6 bases and J by 3 bases, with 12 bases left in between. The CDR3 covers 13 residues. For the CDR3, the DNA is TGTGCCAGCAGCCCGGACAACCACTACGAGCAGTACTTC. It is translated as CASSPDNHYEQYF.

In this sample, this clonotype turned up a few times. V is TRBV7-7 and J is TRBJ2-1; TRBD2 matches 9 bases. Unmatched junction bases numbered 2, after V lost 4 bases and J lost 4 bases. Germline lookup yields CDR1 SSHAT and CDR2 FNYEAQ (reference sequence). This CDR3 region has 14 residues. CDR3 nucleotides: TGTGCCAGCAGCTCCAGCGGGGGGTACAATGAGCAGTTCTTC. As protein: CASSSSGGYNEQFF. Drawing the rest from reference TRBV7-7 and TRBJ2-1, the complete variable domain is GAGVSQSPRYKVTKRGQDVTLRCDPISSHATLYWYQQALGQGPEFLTYFNYEAQPDKSGLPSDRFSAERPEGSISTLTIQRTEQRDSAMYRCASSSSGGYNEQFFGPGTRLTVL.